This T cell receptor beta chain is drawn from a study of a mutant IDH1 vaccine in newly diagnosed glioma. As for the study in general: Therapy received beforehand was radiotherapy, temozolomide, or both, with most patients given both.

Germline CDR1 GTSNPN, CDR2 SVGIG (reference sequence). The CDR3 spans 12 residues. V was pared by 7 bases and J by 8 bases, with 4 bases of the junction left unmatched. Method: immunoSEQ multiplex PCR; TCRdb's copy keeps in-frame clones and lacks some. In the table there are 40,000 to 45,000 clones, approximately 76% of which are singletons. Time point of the sample: week 23, last vaccination. With topical imiquimod, each dose of the vaccine consisted of 300 ug of mutant IDH1 20-mer peptide. This clone appeared once. The antigen is not known. The V gene is TRBV30, the J gene TRBJ2-5; 13 nucleotides line up with TRBD2. This receptor was taken from a man aged 50-59 years with glioma. This sample comprised PBMCs, obtained from a glioma patient whose treatment included an IDH1 peptide vaccine. DNA of the CDR3: TGTGCCTCGACTAGCGGGGGGATTACCCAGTACTTC. Protein product: CASTSGGITQYF.